Each of the 32 T cell receptor beta chains below was sequenced from the same sample in a study of T cell changes during pregnancy in multiple sclerosis. Clones were sequenced by immunoSEQ multiplex PCR, and TCRdb holds only the in-frame ones, with some missing. The sample consists of around 80,000 clones, over 90% of them appearing once. Sequenced here: peripheral blood, sampled in the second trimester of pregnancy. The receptors stem from a female donor with multiple sclerosis, enrolled in a pregnancy study.

The chain is built from TRBV28 and TRBJ1-1; possible D gene TRBD1, 5 bases. Trimming removed 5 bases from V and 5 bases from J, with 18 bases in between. The CDR3 has 15 residues. Germline V gene lookup returns CDR1 MDHEN and CDR2 SYDVKM. CDR3 residues: CASSPPTGGGTEAFF. CDR3 nucleotides: TGTGCCAGCAGTCCCCCTACGGGGGGTGGTACTGAAGCTTTCTTT. The complete variable domain, with remaining parts taken from reference TRBV28 and TRBJ1-1, reads DVKVTQSSRYLVKRTGEKVFLECVQDMDHENMFWYRQDPGLGLRLIYFSYDVKMKEKGDIPEGYSVSREKKERFSLILESASTNQTSMYLCASSPPTGGGTEAFFGQGTRLTVV.

The V call is TRBV6-1, the J call TRBJ2-5; the match to TRBD2 covers 11 bases. Germline V gene sequence: CDR1 MNHNS, CDR2 SASEGT. This CDR3 contains 14 residues. The V gene end was trimmed by 3 bases and the J gene end by 7 bases; junction bases not matched to a gene: 4. The CDR3 nucleotides are TGTGCCAGCAGTGACACCCTAGCGGGGGGGACCCAGTACTTC. Translated: CASSDTLAGGTQYF.

This clone was detected only once. V usage is TRBV6-1 and J usage is TRBJ2-3, with TRBD2 matching 12 bases. The ends lost 8 bases at V and 14 bases at J; junction bases unmatched: 11. Germline CDR1 and CDR2: MNHNS and SASEGT. CDR3 length: 13 amino acids. The CDR3 DNA follows: TGTGCCAGCGCCCTGACTAGCGGGGGCCCCTGGTATTTT. Amino acid sequence: CASALTSGGPWYF.

This clone was observed a single time. The J gene is TRBJ1-1, the V gene TRBV5-1, with D tentatively TRBD1 (6 bases). The CDR3 runs 13 residues. Per the germline V gene, CDR1 is SGHRS and CDR2 is YFSETQ. Trimming took off 7 bases at V and 0 bases at J, with 10 bases between the two ends. The CDR3, as DNA: TGCGCCAGCGGGCAGGGGATGAACACTGAAGCTTTCTTT. The encoded protein is CASGQGMNTEAFF.

The chain carries TRBV14 and TRBJ2-7, with D possibly TRBD1 on 7 matching bases. Trimming stripped 1 base from V and 2 bases from J, with 12 bases between. The CDR3 is made up of 15 amino acids. Per germline, CDR1 SGHDN and CDR2 FVKESK. CDR3 region: CASSQGQGLTYEQYF. The CDR3 coding sequence is TGTGCCAGCAGCCAAGGACAGGGACTGACCTACGAGCAGTACTTC.

The chain recombines TRBV5-5 with TRBJ2-6; 7 bases align to TRBD2. Looked up from germline, CDR1 is SGHKS and CDR2 is YYEKEE (reference sequence). There are 18 residues in the CDR3. The trim removed 0 bases at V and 0 bases at J, leaving 6 bases unmatched. The CDR3 DNA reads as TGTGCCAGCAGCTTGGGAGGGGAGGGCCGCTCTGGGGCCAACGTCCTGACTTTC. Translating it yields CASSLGGEGRSGANVLTF.

This clone was observed a few times. The CDR3 region is CASSQVLAGNYNEQFF. The CDR3 nucleotides read TGTGCCAGCAGCCAGGTACTAGCGGGTAACTACAATGAGCAGTTCTTC. The chain combines TRBV4-2 with TRBJ2-1; 9 nucleotides match TRBD2. CDR3 length: 16 residues. Per germline, CDR1 LGHNA and CDR2 YNFKEQ. J lost 3 bases, V lost 3 bases, and 6 bases had no gene match.

The gene calls are TRBV7-9 and TRBJ2-5, with TRBD2 identical over 10 bases. The CDR3 runs to 16 residues. Trimming took 0 bases from V and 5 from J; bases not matched to a gene: 6. CDR1 and CDR2 (germline): SEHNR, FQNEAQ (reference sequence). CDR3: CASSLAPLAGAETQYF. CDR3 DNA sequence: TGTGCCAGCAGCTTAGCGCCGCTAGCGGGAGCGGAGACCCAGTACTTC.

This clone was recorded only once. The chain has TRBV7-2 and TRBJ1-1, with a weak D call TRBD1 (6 bases). The V end was cut by 1 base, the J end by 4 bases, with 13 bases between. The CDR3 consists of 15 residues. The germline V gene has CDR1 SGHTA and CDR2 FQGNSA. This CDR3 reads CASSLGGLFTTEAFF. The CDR3, as DNA: TGTGCCAGCAGCTTAGGGGGGCTTTTTACCACTGAAGCTTTCTTT.

The V and J genes are TRBV5-1 and TRBJ1-1, with D maybe TRBD1 (6 bases). Trimming shortened V by 3 bases and J by 7 bases, and 13 bases separated the two germline ends. Germline values: CDR1 SGHRS, CDR2 YFSETQ. The CDR3 loop spans 13 amino acids. CDR3: CASSSGGPREAFF. CDR3 DNA: TGCGCCAGCAGCTCCGGGGGGCCCCGTGAAGCTTTCTTT.

This chain links TRBV14 with TRBJ1-3, with 7 bases lining up with TRBD1. Looked up from germline, CDR1 is SGHDN and CDR2 is FVKESK. This CDR3 comprises 16 residues. J was trimmed by 7 bases and V by 0 bases; bases with no gene match: 9. The CDR3 is CASSQDGWDRSNTIYF. In DNA, the CDR3 is TGTGCCAGCAGCCAAGACGGGTGGGACAGATCGAACACCATATATTTT.

This sequence joins TRBV18 and TRBJ2-1; the match to TRBD2 covers 7 bases. Trimming at V came to 3 bases and at J to 10 bases, leaving 12 bases not matched to a gene. Germline V gives CDR1 KGHSH, CDR2 LQKENI. The CDR3 length is 15 residues. This CDR3 is CASSPSQGLSGEQFF. In DNA form, the CDR3 reads TGTGCCAGCTCACCCAGCCAGGGACTATCCGGCGAGCAGTTCTTC.

J is TRBJ1-1 and V is TRBV5-1; 10 bases fit TRBD1. Per germline, CDR1 SGHRS and CDR2 YFSETQ. There are 14 residues in the CDR3. After removal of 2 bases from V and 5 bases from J, the junction contained 3 bases not matched to a gene. CDR3 DNA sequence: TGCGCCAGCAGCTTCCGGGACAGGGGAACTGAAGCTTTCTTT. It codes for CASSFRDRGTEAFF.

The rearrangement joins TRBV5-1 to TRBJ2-7; 8 nucleotides agree with TRBD1. CDR3 size: 14 residues. CDR1 is SGHRS, CDR2 YFSETQ, per germline. The V gene end was trimmed by 4 bases and the J gene end by 3 bases; junction bases not matched to a gene: 6. The CDR3 region is CASSQDRADYEQYF. The CDR3 nucleotides are TGCGCCAGCAGCCAGGACAGGGCGGACTACGAGCAGTACTTC.

This chain uses TRBV28 with TRBJ2-7, with a possible D match to TRBD1 (6 bases). The CDR3 sequence is 14 residues long. Trimming pared 5 bases from V and 3 bases from J, leaving 14 bases between. CDR1 and CDR2 (germline): MDHEN, SYDVKM. The CDR3 spells CASSLGLGGYEQYF. CDR3 nucleotides: TGTGCCAGCAGTCTCGGGCTAGGGGGCTACGAGCAGTACTTC.

The chain has TRBV2 and TRBJ2-7; TRBD2 might be the D (6 bases). CDR3 length equals 16 residues. Germline V gives CDR1 SNHLY, CDR2 FYNNEI. V was pared by 1 base and J by 5 bases, with 18 bases between. In DNA form, the CDR3 reads TGTGCCAGCAGTGAAGTCCACTGGAGGGAGTACGACGAGCAGTACTTC. It specifies CASSEVHWREYDEQYF.

This clone was counted a single time. The gene calls are TRBV2 and TRBJ1-1; 8 nucleotides agree with TRBD1. Germline values: CDR1 SNHLY, CDR2 FYNNEI. The CDR3 length is 15 residues. J lost 6 bases, V lost 3 bases, and 9 bases had no gene match. Here the CDR3 reads CASSDGARGPSEAFF. The CDR3 DNA follows: TGTGCCAGCAGTGACGGGGCCAGGGGGCCGTCTGAAGCTTTCTTT.

The chain is built from TRBV27 and TRBJ1-3; D is uncertain. The CDR3 has 14 amino acids. V gave up 6 bases and J gave up 0 bases, with 9 bases separating them. Germline assignment: CDR1 MNHEY and CDR2 SMNVEV (reference sequence). The CDR3 loop is CASRTGSSGNTIYF. CDR3 in DNA: TGTGCCAGCAGGACGGGGAGCTCTGGAAACACCATATATTTT.

The chain joins TRBV7-3 to TRBJ2-1; 7 bases fit TRBD2. CDR1 and CDR2 (germline): SGHTA, FQGTGA. The CDR3 length is 14 residues. J lost 10 bases, V lost 0 bases, and 6 bases had no gene match. The CDR3 reads CASSLTRSAGEQFF. In nucleotides, the CDR3 is TGTGCCAGCAGCTTAACGCGGTCAGCGGGAGAGCAGTTCTTC. Supplemented by reference TRBV7-3 and TRBJ2-1, the full variable domain reads GAGVSQTPSNKVTEKGKYVELRCDPISGHTALYWYRQSLGQGPEFLIYFQGTGAADDSGLPNDRFFAVRPEGSVSTLKIQRTERGDSAVYLCASSLTRSAGEQFFGPGTRLTVL.

The chain combines TRBV9 with TRBJ2-5, with 7 bases fitting TRBD1. V trimming: 4 bases; J trimming: 5 bases; junction bases outside the gene matches: 8. Germline CDR1 reads SGDLS; CDR2 reads YYNGEE. CDR3 size: 14 residues. The CDR3 DNA follows: TGTGCCAGCAGCCCAACAGGGGTTCGGGAGACCCAGTACTTC. Encoded protein: CASSPTGVRETQYF.

The J gene is TRBJ2-5, the V gene TRBV27; TRBD2 matches at 13 bases. Germline V CDR1 and CDR2: MNHEY, SMNVEV (reference sequence). The CDR3 covers 17 residues. The V and J ends lost 5 bases and 4 bases, in that order; junction bases with no gene match: 10. DNA of the CDR3: TGTGCCAGCAGTCTACTAGCGGGAGGGCCCGTGGGAGAGACCCAGTACTTC. Translated: CASSLLAGGPVGETQYF.

The chain is built from TRBV28 and TRBJ1-1; D ambiguous. V was pared by 3 bases and J by 2 bases, with 10 bases between. The V gene's germline CDR1 is MDHEN and CDR2 SYDVKM. There are 14 residues in the CDR3. CDR3 amino acids: CASSFWAGNTEAFF. The CDR3 DNA sequence: TGTGCCAGCAGTTTTTGGGCAGGCAACACTGAAGCTTTCTTT.

The chain employs TRBV7-2 and TRBJ2-3, with 12 bases matching TRBD2. V trimming: 4 bases; J trimming: 5 bases; junction bases outside the gene matches: 10. The CDR3 is made up of 17 amino acids. Germline assignment: CDR1 SGHTA and CDR2 FQGNSA. This CDR3 reads CASSSVEGLAGLDTQYF. CDR3 nucleotide sequence: TGTGCCAGCAGCTCCGTTGAAGGACTAGCGGGATTAGATACGCAGTATTTT.

The chain carries TRBV5-1 and TRBJ2-2; 7 bases line up with TRBD2. With V trimmed by 2 bases and J by 3 bases, 10 bases remained unmatched. The CDR3 loop spans 17 amino acids. Germline CDR1 SGHRS, CDR2 YFSETQ. Here the CDR3 reads CASSFPSGVRYTGELFF. CDR3 in DNA: TGCGCCAGCAGCTTTCCTAGCGGCGTCCGATACACCGGGGAGCTGTTTTTT.

The rearrangement uses TRBV15 and TRBJ1-1, with D maybe TRBD1 (6 bases). CDR1 and CDR2 (germline): LNHNV, YYDKDF (reference sequence). The CDR3 is made up of 13 amino acids. V was trimmed by 0 bases and J by 11 bases, leaving 13 bases between them. The CDR3 coding sequence is TGTGCCACCAGCAGAGACAGGGGAGAGGAGGCTTTCTTT. Its protein is CATSRDRGEEAFF. Full variable domain (remainder filled in from reference TRBV15 and TRBJ1-1): DAMVIQNPRYQVTQFGKPVTLSCSQTLNHNVMYWYQQKSSQAPKLLFHYYDKDFNNEADTPDNFQSRRPNTSFCFLDIRSPGLGDTAMYLCATSRDRGEEAFFGQGTRLTVV.

The chain recombines TRBV10-2 with TRBJ2-7; D ambiguous. Per germline, CDR1 WSHSY and CDR2 SAAADI. V was shortened by 3 bases and J by 5 bases, with 8 bases between the two germline ends. CDR3 length: 12 amino acids. The CDR3 protein is CASSDATNEQYF. DNA of the CDR3: TGCGCCAGCAGTGACGCTACTAACGAGCAGTACTTC.

The genes are TRBV2 and TRBJ2-2; 8 bases agree with TRBD1. In germline, CDR1 is SNHLY, CDR2 FYNNEI. CDR3 length: 16 residues. V shed 5 bases and J 4 bases; nucleotides not matched to a gene: 9. CDR3 loop: CASSYRDRGGTGELFF. Written as DNA, the CDR3 is TGTGCCAGCAGTTACCGAGACAGGGGAGGCACCGGGGAGCTGTTTTTT.

V gene TRBV30 combines with J gene TRBJ2-7; tentatively, D is TRBD1 (6 bases). Germline V lookup: CDR1 GTSNPN, CDR2 SVGIG (reference sequence). The CDR3 runs to 13 residues. The V end was cut by 4 bases, the J end by 2 bases, with 12 bases between. CDR3 loop: CAWNRGGTYEQYF. In nucleotides, the CDR3 is TGTGCCTGGAATCGAGGGGGAACCTACGAGCAGTACTTC.

The rearrangement joins TRBV11-2 to TRBJ2-1; 7 nucleotides align to TRBD2. There are 16 residues in the CDR3. J lost 5 bases, V lost 5 bases, and 12 bases had no gene match. Per the germline V gene, CDR1 is SGHAT and CDR2 is FQNNGV. The CDR3 sequence: CASSPHGASGNNEQFF. In nucleotides, the CDR3 is TGTGCCAGCAGCCCACACGGGGCTAGCGGAAACAATGAGCAGTTCTTC.

The CDR3 loop is CASTTFQGTDTQYF. The CDR3 DNA is TGTGCCAGCACCACTTTTCAGGGCACAGATACGCAGTATTTT. The chain is built from TRBV7-2 and TRBJ2-3; D is uncertain. Between the trimmed V and J ends, which lost 7 bases and 1 base, there was a span of 12 bases. CDR1 SGHTA and CDR2 FQGNSA come from the germline V gene. The CDR3 consists of 14 residues. Complete variable domain (other parts from reference TRBV7-2 and TRBJ2-3): GAGVSQSPSNKVTEKGKDVELRCDPISGHTALYWYRQSLGQGLEFLIYFQGNSAPDKSGLPSDRFSAERTGGSVSTLTIQRTQQEDSAVYLCASTTFQGTDTQYFGPGTRLTVL.

The chain combines TRBV6-5 with TRBJ2-7; maybe TRBD1 (6 bases). V lost 4 bases to trimming and J lost 3 bases, with 13 bases between them. The germline gives CDR1 MNHEY, CDR2 SVGAGI. The CDR3 spans 14 residues. The CDR3 reads CASSSTGRVYEQYF. CDR3 in DNA: TGTGCCAGCAGTTCCACAGGGCGAGTCTACGAGCAGTACTTC.

The chain uses TRBV9 and TRBJ2-2; D gene uncertain. This CDR3 region has 14 residues. V shed 0 bases and J shed 2 bases, with 5 bases lying between them. Germline V gives CDR1 SGDLS, CDR2 YYNGEE. The CDR3 nucleotides read TGTGCCAGCAGCGTAGAACTAAACACCGGGGAGCTGTTTTTT. Amino acid sequence: CASSVELNTGELFF.